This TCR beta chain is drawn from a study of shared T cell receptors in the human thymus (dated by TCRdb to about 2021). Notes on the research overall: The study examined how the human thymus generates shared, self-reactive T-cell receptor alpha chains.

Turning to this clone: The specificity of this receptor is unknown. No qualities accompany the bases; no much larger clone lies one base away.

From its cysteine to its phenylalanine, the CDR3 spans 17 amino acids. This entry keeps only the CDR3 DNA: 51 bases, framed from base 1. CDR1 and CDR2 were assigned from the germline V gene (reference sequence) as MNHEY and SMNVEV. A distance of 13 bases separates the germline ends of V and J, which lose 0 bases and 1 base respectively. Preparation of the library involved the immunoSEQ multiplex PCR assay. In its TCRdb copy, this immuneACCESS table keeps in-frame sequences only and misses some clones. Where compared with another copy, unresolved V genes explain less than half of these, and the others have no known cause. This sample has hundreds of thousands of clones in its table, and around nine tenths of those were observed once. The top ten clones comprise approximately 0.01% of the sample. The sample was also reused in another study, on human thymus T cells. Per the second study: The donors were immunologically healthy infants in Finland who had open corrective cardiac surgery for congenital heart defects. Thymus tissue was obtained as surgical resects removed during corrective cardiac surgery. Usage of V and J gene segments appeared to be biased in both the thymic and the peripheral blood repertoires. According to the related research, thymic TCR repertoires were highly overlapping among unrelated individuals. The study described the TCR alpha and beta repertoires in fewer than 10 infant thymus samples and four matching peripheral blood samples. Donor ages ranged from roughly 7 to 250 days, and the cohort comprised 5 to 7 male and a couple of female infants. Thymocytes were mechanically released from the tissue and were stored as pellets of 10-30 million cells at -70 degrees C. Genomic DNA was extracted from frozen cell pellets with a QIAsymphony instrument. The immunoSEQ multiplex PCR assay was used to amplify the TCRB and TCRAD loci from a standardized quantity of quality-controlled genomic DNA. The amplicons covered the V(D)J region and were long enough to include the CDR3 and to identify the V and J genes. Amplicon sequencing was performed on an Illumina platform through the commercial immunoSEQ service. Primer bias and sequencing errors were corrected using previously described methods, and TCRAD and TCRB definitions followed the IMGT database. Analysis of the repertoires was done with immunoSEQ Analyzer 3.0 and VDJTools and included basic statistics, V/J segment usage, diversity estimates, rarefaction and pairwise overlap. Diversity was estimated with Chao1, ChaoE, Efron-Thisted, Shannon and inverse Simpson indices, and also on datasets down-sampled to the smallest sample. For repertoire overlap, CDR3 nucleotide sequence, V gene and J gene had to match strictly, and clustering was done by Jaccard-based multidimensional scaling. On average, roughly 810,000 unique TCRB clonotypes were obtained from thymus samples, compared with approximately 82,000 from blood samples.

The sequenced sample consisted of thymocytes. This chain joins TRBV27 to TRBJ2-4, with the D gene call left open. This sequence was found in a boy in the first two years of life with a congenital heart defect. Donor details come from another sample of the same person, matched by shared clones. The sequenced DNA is TGTGCCAGCAGTTTATCGAGGCCCTCTGAGGCCAAAAACATTCAGTACTTC. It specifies CASSLSRPSEAKNIQYF.